The entry that follows covers one T cell receptor (beta chain) sequence. Its antigen is currently unknown. The V gene's germline CDR1 is KGHDR and CDR2 SFDVKD. Trimming took off 7 bases at V and 1 base at J, with 6 bases between the two ends. The CDR3 sequence is 12 residues long. This entry is derived from a study of identical twins. The study, taken as a whole, reports: Interpretation of the results relied on cross-sectional statistical analysis and not on following the same donors. When twins shared out-of-frame alpha sequences, those sequences had excess low generation probability.

A universal primer site was incorporated via template switching, and the cDNA contained unique molecular identifiers. TCRdb called the 5' RACE reads again in MiXCR, with one record for every CDR3 protein. The table shows about 480,000 distinct CDR3 sequences, with approximately 15% occurring only once. This sample also belongs to another study, concerning yellow fever vaccine responses in identical twins.

This sequence was found in a woman aged 18-30 years in good health. This chain joins TRBV24-1 and TRBJ1-2; D not resolved. The sequenced material came from CD4+ T cells sorted from blood. The CDR3 nucleotides read TGTGCCACCAGGTACCTTAACTATGGCTACACCTTC. Translated, it gives CATRYLNYGYTF.